Following are 28 T cell receptor beta chains from one sample sequenced in a study of CXCR3-negative and CXCR3-positive naive CD8 T cells. Study findings and constraints: A higher hydrophobicity marked the TRB CDR3s of CXCR3-positive naive cells versus CXCR3-negative naive cells.

With UMI labels, 5' RACE was used to prepare the TRB cDNA libraries. TCRdb processed the 5' RACE reads again and assigns one entry to each CDR3 protein, with no DNA. Here the sample table reports about 85,000 distinct CDR3 sequences. Their recognized antigens are unknown. The sample was naive CXCR3+ CD8+ T cells from blood. The subset denotes: CD45RO-CCR7+CD27+CD95- naive CD8+ T cells expressing CXCR3 (TNR3+). These receptors all stem from a human donor in good health. Some clones in this sample may be carry-over from other donors' samples.

J is TRBJ2-7 and V is TRBV20-1. CDR1 DFQATT and CDR2 SNEGSKA come from the germline V gene (reference sequence). CDR3 length equals 14 residues. The CDR3 region is CSASSGLDYYEQYF.

The gene calls are TRBV24-1 and TRBJ1-1. The CDR3 extends over 13 amino acids. Germline values: CDR1 KGHDR, CDR2 SFDVKD. The CDR3 loop reads CATRAAAGTEAFF.

The gene calls are TRBV29-1 and TRBJ2-7; no DNA is available, so the TRBD1 call from TCRdb remains unchecked. Germline loops: CDR1 SQVTM, CDR2 ANQGSEA. The CDR3 is 11 amino acids. CDR3: CSALTSGEEYF.

The rearrangement joins TRBV20-1 to TRBJ2-7; TCRdb lists TRBD2, though no DNA is available to test this call. This CDR3 has 14 amino acids. CDR1 is DFQATT, CDR2 SNEGSKA, per germline (reference sequence). CDR3 sequence: CSASGEAGGHEQYF.

J is TRBJ2-1 and V is TRBV12-3 or TRBV12-4; TCRdb proposes TRBD2, but this gene call is untestable without DNA. The CDR3 runs 16 residues. The CDR3 region is CASSLLAGGPGDEQFF.

The chain combines TRBV4-1 with TRBJ1-2; TCRdb reports TRBD1, a call that lacks DNA to check it against. Germline CDR1 is MGHRA and CDR2 is YSYEKL. The CDR3 spans 15 residues. The CDR3 sequence: CASSQDDRGVPGYAF.

The rearrangement joins TRBV28 to TRBJ1-4; without DNA, the TCRdb call of TRBD1 cannot be checked. The CDR3 sequence is 11 residues long. Germline lookup yields CDR1 MDHEN and CDR2 SYDVKM. CDR3 region: CASTPGEKLFF. Together with reference TRBV28 and TRBJ1-4, the CDR3 gives the full variable domain: DVKVTQSSRYLVKRTGEKVFLECVQDMDHENMFWYRQDPGLGLRLIYFSYDVKMKEKGDIPEGYSVSREKKERFSLILESASTNQTSMYLCASTPGEKLFFGSGTQLSVL.

The rearrangement links TRBV3-2 to TRBJ1-3; TCRdb's D gene call, TRBD1, goes unchecked for lack of DNA. TRBV3-2 is labeled a pseudogene. CDR3 length: 15 amino acids. The CDR3 sequence: CASSQEVQGRNTIYF.

The CDR3 sequence is CASSLDSWTSGGRETQYF. The gene calls are TRBV7-2 and TRBJ2-5; TCRdb gives TRBD2 as the D gene, but with no DNA this cannot be confirmed. Germline CDR1 and CDR2: SGHTA and FQGNSA. The CDR3 runs 18 residues. The complete variable domain, with remaining parts taken from reference TRBV7-2 and TRBJ2-5, reads GAGVSQSPSNKVTEKGKDVELRCDPISGHTALYWYRQSLGQGLEFLIYFQGNSAPDKSGLPSDRFSAERTGGSVSTLTIQRTQQEDSAVYLCASSLDSWTSGGRETQYFGPGTRLLVL.

V usage is TRBV7-6 and J usage is TRBJ2-5. The germline gives CDR1 SGHVS, CDR2 FNYEAQ. The CDR3 has 15 residues. The CDR3 reads CASSQDPAYQETQYF. The full variable domain, its missing parts supplied by reference TRBV7-6 and TRBJ2-5, is GAGVSQSPRYKVTKRGQDVALRCDPISGHVSLYWYRQALGQGPEFLTYFNYEAQQDKSGLPNDRFSAERPEGSISTLTIQRTEQRDSAMYRCASSQDPAYQETQYFGPGTRLLVL.

This chain joins TRBV4-3 and TRBJ1-1; with no DNA, the TCRdb D assignment of TRBD1 cannot be verified. This CDR3 has 14 amino acids. The germline CDR1 and CDR2 sequences are LGHNA and YSLEER. The CDR3 here is CASSQDEGGDEAFF.

The chain joins TRBV15 to TRBJ2-1; without DNA, the TCRdb call of TRBD2 cannot be checked. The CDR3 runs 16 residues. The V gene's germline CDR1 is LNHNV and CDR2 YYDKDF (reference sequence). CDR3 residues: CATSRVRILAGDEQFF.

The chain combines TRBV14 with TRBJ2-1; TCRdb gives TRBD2 as the D gene, but with no DNA this cannot be confirmed. CDR1 is SGHDN, CDR2 FVKESK, per germline. This CDR3 comprises 16 residues. The CDR3 reads CASSQSGGYSYNEQFF.

The chain is built from TRBV11-2 and TRBJ1-2; there is no DNA to check the TCRdb D call of TRBD1. The germline gives CDR1 SGHAT, CDR2 FQNNGV. The CDR3 is 17 amino acids. The CDR3 loop reads CASSLAPRTGGDYGYTF.

The genes are TRBV6-2 or TRBV6-3 and TRBJ1-6. The length of the CDR3 is 16 residues. Per the germline V gene, CDR1 is MNHEY and CDR2 is SVGEGT. CDR3 region: CASKDGVSSNNSPLHF.

This chain joins TRBV7-9 and TRBJ1-1; the TCRdb D gene call, TRBD1, has no DNA to confirm it. Per germline, CDR1 SEHNR and CDR2 FQNEAQ (reference sequence). The CDR3 spans 13 residues. The chain's CDR3 is CASSFTGHTEAFF.

The rearrangement joins TRBV28 to TRBJ2-2. Per the germline V gene, CDR1 is MDHEN and CDR2 is SYDVKM. This CDR3 has 16 residues. The CDR3 sequence is CASSPSIGPNTGELFF.

This chain uses TRBV9 with TRBJ2-1; TCRdb's D call, TRBD1, is unchecked because there is no DNA. Germline CDR1 is SGDLS and CDR2 is YYNGEE. CDR3 size: 15 residues. CDR3 sequence reads: CASSVRTGGFNEQFF. Combining the CDR3 with reference TRBV9 and TRBJ2-1 gives the whole variable domain DSGVTQTPKHLITATGQRVTLRCSPRSGDLSVYWYQQSLDQGLQFLIQYYNGEERAKGNILERFSAQQFPDLHSELNLSSLELGDSALYFCASSVRTGGFNEQFFGPGTRLTVL.

V is TRBV15 and J is TRBJ2-4; lacking DNA, the TRBD1 call made by TCRdb goes unchecked. CDR1 LNHNV and CDR2 YYDKDF come from the germline V gene (reference sequence). This CDR3 spans 18 amino acids. This CDR3 reads CATSRDLWDRGDKNIQYF.

The rearrangement links TRBV20-1 to TRBJ2-1; TCRdb lists TRBD2, though no DNA is available to test this call. CDR3 length equals 18 residues. Germline CDR1 is DFQATT and CDR2 is SNEGSKA (reference sequence). The CDR3 here is CSASDELAGGLSYNEQFF.

The chain recombines TRBV9 with TRBJ2-1; TCRdb selects TRBD1, and the lack of DNA leaves this call unchecked. The CDR3 length is 14 residues. Germline V lookup: CDR1 SGDLS, CDR2 YYNGEE. Here the CDR3 reads CASSVRQGYNEQFF.

The CDR3: CASSLGVGGSPYNEQFF. The V gene is TRBV7-8, the J gene TRBJ2-1. This CDR3 has 17 amino acids. Germline assignment: CDR1 SGHVS and CDR2 FQNEAQ.

The V gene is TRBV7-6, the J gene TRBJ2-1; TCRdb returns TRBD2, unconfirmable since there is no DNA. The germline gives CDR1 SGHVS, CDR2 FNYEAQ. The CDR3 runs to 17 residues. The CDR3 loop reads CASSLTLAGESYNEQFF.

V and J are TRBV2 and TRBJ2-2; TCRdb proposes TRBD1, but this gene call is untestable without DNA. Germline CDR1 reads SNHLY; CDR2 reads FYNNEI. The length of the CDR3 is 16 residues. The CDR3 sequence: CASSSRQGAYTGELFF.

The chain links TRBV30 to TRBJ2-1. CDR3 length equals 12 residues. Looked up from germline, CDR1 is GTSNPN and CDR2 is SVGIG (reference sequence). The CDR3 is CAWAESRYEQFF.

The genes are TRBV6-2 or TRBV6-3 and TRBJ2-1; TCRdb names TRBD2, which stays unverified in the absence of DNA. Per germline, CDR1 MNHEY and CDR2 SVGEGT. The CDR3 has 13 amino acids. The CDR3 protein is CASSDTSYDEQFF.

This sequence joins TRBV27 and TRBJ2-1; TCRdb lists TRBD1, though no DNA is available to test this call. Germline loops: CDR1 MNHEY, CDR2 SMNVEV (reference sequence). The CDR3 loop spans 14 amino acids. The CDR3: CASSLDGHYNEQFF.

This chain links TRBV7-9 with TRBJ1-5; the TRBD1 assignment by TCRdb is unverifiable without DNA. CDR3 length equals 15 residues. Germline assignment: CDR1 SEHNR and CDR2 FQNEAQ (reference sequence). CDR3 protein: CASSPPGTDNQPQHF.